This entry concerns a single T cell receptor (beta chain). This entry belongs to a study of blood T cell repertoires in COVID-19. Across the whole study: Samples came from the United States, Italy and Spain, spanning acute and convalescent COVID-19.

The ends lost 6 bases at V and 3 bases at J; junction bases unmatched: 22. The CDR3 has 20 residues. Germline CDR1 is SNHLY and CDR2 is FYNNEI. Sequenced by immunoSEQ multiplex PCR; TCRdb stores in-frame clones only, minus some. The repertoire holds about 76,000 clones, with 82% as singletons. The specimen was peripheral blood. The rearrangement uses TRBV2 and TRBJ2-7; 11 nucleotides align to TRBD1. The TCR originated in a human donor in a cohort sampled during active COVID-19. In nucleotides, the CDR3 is TGTGCCAGCAGGGGGGTGGGCGGACAGGGGGCGTCTAGGACTAGCTACGAGCAGTACTTC. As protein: CASRGVGGQGASRTSYEQYF.